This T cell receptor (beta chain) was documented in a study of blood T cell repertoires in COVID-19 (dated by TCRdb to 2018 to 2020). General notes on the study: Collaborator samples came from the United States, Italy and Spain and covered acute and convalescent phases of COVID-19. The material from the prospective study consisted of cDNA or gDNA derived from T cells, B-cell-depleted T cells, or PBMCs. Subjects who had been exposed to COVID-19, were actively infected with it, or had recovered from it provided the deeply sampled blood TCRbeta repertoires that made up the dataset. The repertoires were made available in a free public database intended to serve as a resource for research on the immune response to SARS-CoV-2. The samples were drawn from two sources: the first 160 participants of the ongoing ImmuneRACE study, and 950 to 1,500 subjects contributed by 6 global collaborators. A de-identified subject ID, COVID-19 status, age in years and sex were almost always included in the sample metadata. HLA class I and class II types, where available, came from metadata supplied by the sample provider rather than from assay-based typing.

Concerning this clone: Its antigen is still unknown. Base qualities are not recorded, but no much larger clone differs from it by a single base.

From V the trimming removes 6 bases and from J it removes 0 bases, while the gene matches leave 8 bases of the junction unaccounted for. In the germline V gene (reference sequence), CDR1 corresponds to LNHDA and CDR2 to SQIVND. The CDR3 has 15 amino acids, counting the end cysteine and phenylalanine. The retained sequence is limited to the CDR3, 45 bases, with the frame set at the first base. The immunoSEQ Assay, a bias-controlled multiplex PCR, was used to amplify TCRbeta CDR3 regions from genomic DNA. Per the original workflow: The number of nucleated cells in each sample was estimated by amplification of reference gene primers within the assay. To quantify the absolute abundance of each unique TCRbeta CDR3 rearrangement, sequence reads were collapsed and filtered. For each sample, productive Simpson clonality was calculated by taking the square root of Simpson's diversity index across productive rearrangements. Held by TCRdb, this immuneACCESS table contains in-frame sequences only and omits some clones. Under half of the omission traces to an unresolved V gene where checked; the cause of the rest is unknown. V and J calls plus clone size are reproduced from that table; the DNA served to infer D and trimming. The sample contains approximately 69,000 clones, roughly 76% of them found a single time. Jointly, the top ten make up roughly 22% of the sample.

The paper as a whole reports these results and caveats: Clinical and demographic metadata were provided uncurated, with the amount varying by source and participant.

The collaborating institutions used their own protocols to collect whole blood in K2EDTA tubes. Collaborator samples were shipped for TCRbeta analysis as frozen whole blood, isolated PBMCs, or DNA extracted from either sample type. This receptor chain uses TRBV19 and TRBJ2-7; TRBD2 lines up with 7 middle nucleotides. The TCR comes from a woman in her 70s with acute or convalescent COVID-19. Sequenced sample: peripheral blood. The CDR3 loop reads CASRGGDASSYEQYF. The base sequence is TGTGCCAGTAGGGGGGGGGACGCGAGCTCCTACGAGCAGTACTTC.